These 16 T cell receptor beta chains originate from one sample sequenced in a study of follicular helper T cells after annual influenza vaccination. Repertoires were generated with immunoSEQ multiplex PCR, while TCRdb's copy carries only in-frame clones and drops some. The sample has 10,000 to 15,000 clones; about 73% are singletons. The time point: 2014-2015 season, pre-vaccination. The sample in question was CXCR5- memory CD4+ T cells sorted from blood, obtained on the day of influenza vaccination. The source is an adult who received the influenza vaccine.

The J gene is TRBJ2-3, the V gene TRBV5-8; D remains ambiguous. The CDR3 spans 14 residues. Looked up from germline, CDR1 is SGHTS and CDR2 is YDEGEE. Trimming took 2 bases from V and 1 from J, leaving 8 bases between them. CDR3 sequence reads: CASSLGTGTDTQYF. CDR3 sequence (DNA): TGTGCCAGCAGCTTAGGAACTGGCACAGATACGCAGTATTTT.

DNA of the CDR3: TGTGCCAGCAGCTCCGACAGGGCTGAGACCCAGTACTTC. Translated, it gives CASSSDRAETQYF. The chain is built from TRBV5-4 and TRBJ2-5; 7 nucleotides line up with TRBD1. The CDR3 spans 13 residues. With V trimmed by 3 bases and J by 5 bases, 4 bases remained unmatched. The germline V gene has CDR1 SGHNT and CDR2 YYREEE (reference sequence).

The V and J genes are TRBV19 and TRBJ2-7, with D tentatively TRBD2 (5 bases). CDR1 and CDR2 from the germline V gene are LNHDA and SQIVND (reference sequence). Trimming took off 2 bases at V and 1 base at J, with 12 bases between the two ends. CDR3 length equals 15 residues. CDR3 nucleotide sequence: TGTGCCAGTAGTATAAATAGCGCTCTTTCCTACGAGCAGTACTTC. This gives the protein CASSINSALSYEQYF.

This rearrangement joins TRBV14 to TRBJ1-1; D gene uncertain. V was cut by 3 bases and J by 7 bases, with 9 bases left in between. Germline V gives CDR1 SGHDN, CDR2 FVKESK. The CDR3 is 12 amino acids. In nucleotides, the CDR3 is TGTGCCAGCAGCCAGACGGGGATTGAAGCTTTCTTT. Protein sequence: CASSQTGIEAFF. Combining the CDR3 with reference TRBV14 and TRBJ1-1 gives the whole variable domain EAGVTQFPSHSVIEKGQTVTLRCDPISGHDNLYWYRRVMGKEIKFLLHFVKESKQDESGMPNNRFLAERTGGTYSTLKVQPAELEDSGVYFCASSQTGIEAFFGQGTRLTVV.

The genes are TRBV15 and TRBJ1-2; TRBD1 might be the D (5 bases). The CDR3 totals 14 residues. V was pared by 0 bases and J by 6 bases, with 11 bases between. From germline, CDR1 is LNHNV and CDR2 YYDKDF (reference sequence). This chain's CDR3 is CATSREEGINGYTF. In DNA, the CDR3 is TGTGCCACCAGCAGAGAAGAGGGGATCAATGGCTACACCTTC.

The chain combines TRBV28 with TRBJ2-2; tentatively, D is TRBD1 (5 bases). The CDR3 has 14 residues. Trimming took off 10 bases at V and 2 bases at J, with 14 bases between the two ends. The V gene's germline CDR1 is MDHEN and CDR2 SYDVKM. This CDR3 is CATYGQGNTGELFF. In nucleotides, the CDR3 is TGTGCCACTTACGGTCAGGGTAACACCGGGGAGCTGTTTTTT.

This rearrangement joins TRBV6-1 to TRBJ1-2, with D unclear. Per the germline V gene, CDR1 is MNHNS and CDR2 is SASEGT. Between the trimmed V and J ends, which lost 6 bases and 6 bases, there was a span of 17 bases. The CDR3 has 14 amino acids. The CDR3 sequence: CASRQPGFRDGYTF. The CDR3, as DNA: TGTGCCAGCAGACAGCCGGGCTTCCGGGATGGCTACACCTTC.

A single count supports this clone. This chain links TRBV7-3 with TRBJ2-2, with 15 bases that match TRBD2. Germline CDR1 is SGHTA and CDR2 is FQGTGA. This CDR3 contains 20 residues. With 2 bases clipped from V and 1 base from J, the junction kept 8 bases outside the gene matches. The CDR3 reads CASSLVGTSGGPENTGELFF. The CDR3 DNA sequence: TGTGCCAGCAGCTTAGTGGGGACTAGCGGGGGGCCAGAGAACACCGGGGAGCTGTTTTTT.

The chain couples TRBV5-1 to TRBJ2-7, with D perhaps matching TRBD2 (7 bases). The CDR3 has 16 amino acids. Trimming left V 4 bases short and J 2 bases short, with 19 bases between. Germline-derived CDR1 and CDR2 are SGHRS and YFSETQ. CDR3 sequence (DNA): TGCGCCAGCAGCAGGGGTCAGGGGCGGGGGCCCTACGAGCAGTACTTC. Residues: CASSRGQGRGPYEQYF.

The chain joins TRBV6-4 to TRBJ1-1; D gene ambiguous. There are 19 residues in the CDR3. V lost 2 bases, J lost 0 bases, and 22 bases lay in between. Germline assignment: CDR1 MRHNA and CDR2 SNTAGT. The CDR3 sequence: CASSDPMWGSARVNTEAFF. The DNA of the CDR3 is TGTGCCAGCAGTGACCCTATGTGGGGATCCGCAAGGGTGAACACTGAAGCTTTCTTT.

The chain recombines TRBV11-3 with TRBJ1-1, with 12 positions matching TRBD1. Trimming removed 7 bases from V and 4 bases from J; junction bases left unmatched: 7. This CDR3 comprises 15 residues. Germline assignment: CDR1 SGHNT and CDR2 YENEEA. The CDR3 is CASTGQGQGATEAFF. The CDR3 nucleotides read TGTGCCAGCACCGGACAGGGACAGGGGGCCACTGAAGCTTTCTTT. Variable domain in full (rest from reference TRBV11-3 and TRBJ1-1): EAGVVQSPRYKIIEKKQPVAFWCNPISGHNTLYWYLQNLGQGPELLIRYENEEAVDDSQLPKDRFSAERLKGVDSTLKIQPAELGDSAVYLCASTGQGQGATEAFFGQGTRLTVV.

The chain carries TRBV7-2 and TRBJ2-5; D may be TRBD1 (7 bases). Trimming shortened V by 5 bases and J by 1 base, and 14 bases separated the two germline ends. CDR3 length equals 15 residues. CDR1 SGHTA and CDR2 FQGNSA come from the germline V gene. The CDR3 sequence is CASSRGTALQETQYF. CDR3 bases: TGTGCCAGCAGCCGCGGGACAGCCCTCCAAGAGACCCAGTACTTC.

V gene TRBV13 combines with J gene TRBJ1-3, with 8 bases aligning to TRBD1. The V and J ends lost 5 bases and 6 bases, in that order; junction bases with no gene match: 6. CDR1 and CDR2 from the germline V gene are PRHDT and FYEKMQ (reference sequence). This CDR3 region has 14 residues. The CDR3 DNA is TGTGCCAGCAGCCTGACGACAGGGGTAAACACCATATATTTT. This translates into CASSLTTGVNTIYF. The full variable domain, completed using reference TRBV13 and TRBJ1-3, is AAGVIQSPRHLIKEKRETATLKCYPIPRHDTVYWYQQGPGQDPQFLISFYEKMQSDKGSIPDRFSAQQFSDYHSELNMSSLELGDSALYFCASSLTTGVNTIYFGEGSWLTVV.

The rearrangement links TRBV5-1 to TRBJ2-1; the D gene could be TRBD1 or TRBD2 (5 bases each). Per the germline V gene, CDR1 is SGHRS and CDR2 is YFSETQ. Trimming pared 4 bases from V and 5 bases from J, leaving 19 bases between. The CDR3 loop spans 16 amino acids. The CDR3: CASSAGGPAVHNEQFF. CDR3 nucleotides: TGCGCCAGCAGCGCTGGGGGACCGGCGGTCCACAATGAGCAGTTCTTC.

The J gene is TRBJ2-7, the V gene TRBV25-1, with 7 bases lining up with TRBD1. With V trimmed by 3 bases and J by 2 bases, 7 bases remained unmatched. CDR1 MGHDK and CDR2 SYGVNS come from the germline V gene. CDR3 length: 15 residues. This CDR3 reads CASSDFRQGTYEQYF. As DNA, the CDR3 is TGTGCCAGCAGTGACTTCAGACAGGGCACCTACGAGCAGTACTTC.

V and J are TRBV2 and TRBJ1-4, with D hard to call. The CDR3 has 13 amino acids. Trimming took off 6 bases at V and 8 bases at J, with 13 bases between the two ends. Germline loops: CDR1 SNHLY, CDR2 FYNNEI. CDR3 protein: CASRGQPGEKLFF. CDR3 nucleotide sequence: TGTGCCAGCAGAGGTCAACCCGGAGAAAAACTGTTTTTT. Combining the CDR3 with reference TRBV2 and TRBJ1-4 gives the whole variable domain EPEVTQTPSHQVTQMGQEVILRCVPISNHLYFYWYRQILGQKVEFLVSFYNNEISEKSEIFDDQFSVERPDGSNFTLKIRSTKLEDSAMYFCASRGQPGEKLFFGSGTQLSVL.